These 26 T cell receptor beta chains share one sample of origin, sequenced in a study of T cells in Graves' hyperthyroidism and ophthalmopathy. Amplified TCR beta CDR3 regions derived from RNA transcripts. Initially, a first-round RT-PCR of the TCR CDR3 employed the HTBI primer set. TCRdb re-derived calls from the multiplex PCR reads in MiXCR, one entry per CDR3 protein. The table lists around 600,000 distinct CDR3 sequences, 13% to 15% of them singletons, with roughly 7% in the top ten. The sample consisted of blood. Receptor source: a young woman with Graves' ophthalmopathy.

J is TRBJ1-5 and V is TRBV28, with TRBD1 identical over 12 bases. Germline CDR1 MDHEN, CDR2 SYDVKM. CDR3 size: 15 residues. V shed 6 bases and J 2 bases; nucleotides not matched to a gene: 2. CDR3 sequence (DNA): TGTGCCAGCAGGGGGACAGGGGGCGGCAATCAGCCCCAGCATTTT. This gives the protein CASRGTGGGNQPQHF.

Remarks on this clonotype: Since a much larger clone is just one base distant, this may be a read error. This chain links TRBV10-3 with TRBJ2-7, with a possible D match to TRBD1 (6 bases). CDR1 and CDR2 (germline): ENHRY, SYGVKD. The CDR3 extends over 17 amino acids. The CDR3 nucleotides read TGTGCCATCAGTGAGTCGTTACAGGGCCGAAGCTCCTGCGAGCAGTACTTC. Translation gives CAISESLQGRSSCEQYF.

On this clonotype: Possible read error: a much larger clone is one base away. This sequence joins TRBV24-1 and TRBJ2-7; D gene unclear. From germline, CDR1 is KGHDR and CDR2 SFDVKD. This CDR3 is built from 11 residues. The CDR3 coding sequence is TGTGCCATCAGTGCTGGGTACGAGCAGTACTTC. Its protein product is CAISAGYEQYF.

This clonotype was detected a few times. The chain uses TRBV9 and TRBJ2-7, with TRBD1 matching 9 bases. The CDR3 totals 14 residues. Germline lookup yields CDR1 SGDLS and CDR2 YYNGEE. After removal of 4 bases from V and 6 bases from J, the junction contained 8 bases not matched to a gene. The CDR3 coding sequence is TGTGCCAGCAGCTTGAACAGGGGGCCTAGCGAGCAGTACTTC. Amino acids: CASSLNRGPSEQYF.

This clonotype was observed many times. This CDR3 reads CASSLSSGELFF. CDR3 DNA sequence: TGTGCCAGCAGTTTGAGCTCCGGGGAGCTGTTTTTT. The chain employs TRBV2 and TRBJ2-2; D not resolved. The V gene lost 5 bases and the J gene lost 6 bases, with 7 bases spanning the gap. CDR3 length: 12 residues. The germline CDR1 and CDR2 sequences are SNHLY and FYNNEI.

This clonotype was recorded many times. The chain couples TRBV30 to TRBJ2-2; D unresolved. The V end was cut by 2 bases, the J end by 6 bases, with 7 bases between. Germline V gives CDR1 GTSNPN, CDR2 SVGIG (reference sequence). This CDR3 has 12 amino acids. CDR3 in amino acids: CAWSWLPGELFF. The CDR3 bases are TGTGCCTGGAGTTGGTTGCCCGGGGAGCTGTTTTTT.

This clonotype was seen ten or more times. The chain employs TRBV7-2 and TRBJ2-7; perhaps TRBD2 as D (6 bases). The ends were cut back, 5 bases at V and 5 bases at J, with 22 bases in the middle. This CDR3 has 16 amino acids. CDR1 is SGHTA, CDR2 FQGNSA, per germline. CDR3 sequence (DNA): TGTGCCAGCAGCCCCGTATGGGAGGACGGCACCCACGAGCAGTACTTC. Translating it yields CASSPVWEDGTHEQYF.

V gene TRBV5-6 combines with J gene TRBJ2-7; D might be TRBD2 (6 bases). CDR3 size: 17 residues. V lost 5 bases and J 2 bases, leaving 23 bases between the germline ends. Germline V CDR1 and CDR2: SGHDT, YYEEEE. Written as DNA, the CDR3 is TGTGCCAGCAGAACCATGGGGGTCAGCGGGCGAACCTACGAGCAGTACTTC. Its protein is CASRTMGVSGRTYEQYF. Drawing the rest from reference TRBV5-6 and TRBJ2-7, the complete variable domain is DAGVTQSPTHLIKTRGQQVTLRCSPKSGHDTVSWYQQALGQGPQFIFQYYEEEERQRGNFPDRFSGHQFPNYSSELNVNALLLGDSALYLCASRTMGVSGRTYEQYFGPGTRLTVT.

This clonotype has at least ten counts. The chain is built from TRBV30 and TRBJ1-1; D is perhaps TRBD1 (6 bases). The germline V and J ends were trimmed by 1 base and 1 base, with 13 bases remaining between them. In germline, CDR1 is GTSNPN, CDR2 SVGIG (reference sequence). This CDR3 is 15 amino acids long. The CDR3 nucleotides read TGTGCCTGGAGTGCGGGGGCAGGGCCGAACACTGAAGCTTTCTTT. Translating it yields CAWSAGAGPNTEAFF.

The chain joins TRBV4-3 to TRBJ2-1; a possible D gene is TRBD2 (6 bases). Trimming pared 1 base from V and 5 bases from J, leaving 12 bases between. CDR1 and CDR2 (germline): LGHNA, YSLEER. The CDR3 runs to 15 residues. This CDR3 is CASSQGTGRNNEQFF. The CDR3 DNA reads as TGCGCCAGCAGCCAAGGTACGGGGAGGAACAATGAGCAGTTCTTC.

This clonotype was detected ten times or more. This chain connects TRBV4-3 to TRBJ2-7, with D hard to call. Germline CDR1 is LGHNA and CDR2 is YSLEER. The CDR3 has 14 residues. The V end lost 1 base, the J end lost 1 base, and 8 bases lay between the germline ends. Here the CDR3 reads CASSQGIQSYEQYF. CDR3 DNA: TGCGCCAGCAGCCAAGGAATCCAATCCTACGAGCAGTACTTC.

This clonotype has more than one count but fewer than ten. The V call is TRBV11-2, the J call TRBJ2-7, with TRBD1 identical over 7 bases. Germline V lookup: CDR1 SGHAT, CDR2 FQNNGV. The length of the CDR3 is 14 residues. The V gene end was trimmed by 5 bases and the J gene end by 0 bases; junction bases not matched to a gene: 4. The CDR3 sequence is CASSQWDSSYEQYF. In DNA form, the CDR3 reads TGTGCCAGCAGCCAGTGGGACAGCTCCTACGAGCAGTACTTC. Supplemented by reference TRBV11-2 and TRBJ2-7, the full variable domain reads EAGVAQSPRYKIIEKRQSVAFWCNPISGHATLYWYQQILGQGPKLLIQFQNNGVVDDSQLPKDRFSAERLKGVDSTLKIQPAKLEDSAVYLCASSQWDSSYEQYFGPGTRLTVT.

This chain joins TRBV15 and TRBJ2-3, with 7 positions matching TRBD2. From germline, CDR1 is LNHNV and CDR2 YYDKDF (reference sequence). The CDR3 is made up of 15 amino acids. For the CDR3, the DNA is TGTGCTACCCGAGACCGGGGCCTAGCGGTACTGCGTTGGTATTTT. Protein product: CATRDRGLAVLRWYF.

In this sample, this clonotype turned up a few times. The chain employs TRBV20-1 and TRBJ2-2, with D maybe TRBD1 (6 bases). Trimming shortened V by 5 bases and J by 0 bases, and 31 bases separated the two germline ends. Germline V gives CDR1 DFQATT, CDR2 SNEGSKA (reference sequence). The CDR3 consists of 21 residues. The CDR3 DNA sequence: TGCAGTGCTCCCCATCTAGGGGGAAGTCTCCGACCCACCGCGAACACCGGGGAGCTGTTTTTT. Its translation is CSAPHLGGSLRPTANTGELFF.

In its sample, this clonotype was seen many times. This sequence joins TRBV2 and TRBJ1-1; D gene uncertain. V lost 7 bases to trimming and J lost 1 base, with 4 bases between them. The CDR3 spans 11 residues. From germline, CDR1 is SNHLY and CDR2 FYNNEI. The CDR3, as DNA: TGTGCCAGCAATTCGAACACTGAAGCTTTCTTT. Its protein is CASNSNTEAFF. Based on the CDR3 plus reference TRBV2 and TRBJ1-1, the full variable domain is EPEVTQTPSHQVTQMGQEVILRCVPISNHLYFYWYRQILGQKVEFLVSFYNNEISEKSEIFDDQFSVERPDGSNFTLKIRSTKLEDSAMYFCASNSNTEAFFGQGTRLTVV.

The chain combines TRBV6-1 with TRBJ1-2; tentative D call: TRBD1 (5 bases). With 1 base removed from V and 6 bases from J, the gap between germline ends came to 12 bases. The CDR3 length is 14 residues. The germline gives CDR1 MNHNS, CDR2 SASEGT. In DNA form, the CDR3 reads TGTGCCAGCAGTGAAGAGCAGGGCGCCAATGGCTACACCTTC. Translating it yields CASSEEQGANGYTF.

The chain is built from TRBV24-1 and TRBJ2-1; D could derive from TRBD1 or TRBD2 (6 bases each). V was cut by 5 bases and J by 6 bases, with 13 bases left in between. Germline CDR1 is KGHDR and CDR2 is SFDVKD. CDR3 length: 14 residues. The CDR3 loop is CATSAWGAGNEQFF. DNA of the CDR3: TGTGCCACCAGTGCTTGGGGGGCCGGCAATGAGCAGTTCTTC.

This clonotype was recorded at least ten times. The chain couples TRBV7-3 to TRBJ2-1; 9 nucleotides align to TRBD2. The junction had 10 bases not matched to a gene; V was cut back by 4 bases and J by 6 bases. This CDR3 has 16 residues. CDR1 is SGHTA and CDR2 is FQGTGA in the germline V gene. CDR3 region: CASSSSGAAIGNEQFF. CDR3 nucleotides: TGTGCCAGCAGCTCTAGCGGGGCAGCGATAGGCAATGAGCAGTTCTTC.

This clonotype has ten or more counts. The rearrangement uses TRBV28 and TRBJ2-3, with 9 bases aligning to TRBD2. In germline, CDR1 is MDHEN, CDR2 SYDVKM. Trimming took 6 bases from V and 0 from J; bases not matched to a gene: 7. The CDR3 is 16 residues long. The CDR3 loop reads CASSSQTSGSTDTQYF. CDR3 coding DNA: TGTGCCAGCAGCAGCCAGACTAGCGGTAGCACAGATACGCAGTATTTT.

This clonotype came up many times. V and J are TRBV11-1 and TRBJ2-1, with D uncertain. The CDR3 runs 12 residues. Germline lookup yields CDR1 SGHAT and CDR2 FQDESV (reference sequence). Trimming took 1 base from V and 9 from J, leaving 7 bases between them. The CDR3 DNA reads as TGTGCCAGCAGCTTAGGACAAATTGAGCAGTTCTTC. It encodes CASSLGQIEQFF.

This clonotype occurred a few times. CDR3 bases: TGTGCCAGCAGTGAAGGGGGGGGAGCCCGGGATACGCAGTATTTT. As protein: CASSEGGGARDTQYF. The chain combines TRBV2 with TRBJ2-3, with 7 bases aligning to TRBD2. This CDR3 is built from 15 residues. Germline CDR1 reads SNHLY; CDR2 reads FYNNEI. Trimming cost V 1 base and J 6 bases; bases outside gene matches: 7.

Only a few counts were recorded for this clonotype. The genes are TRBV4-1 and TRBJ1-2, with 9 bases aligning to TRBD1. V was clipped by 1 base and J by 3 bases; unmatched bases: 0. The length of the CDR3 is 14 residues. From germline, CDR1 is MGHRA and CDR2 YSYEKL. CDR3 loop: CASSQGDRDYGYTF. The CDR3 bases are TGCGCCAGCAGCCAAGGGGACAGGGACTATGGCTACACCTTC.

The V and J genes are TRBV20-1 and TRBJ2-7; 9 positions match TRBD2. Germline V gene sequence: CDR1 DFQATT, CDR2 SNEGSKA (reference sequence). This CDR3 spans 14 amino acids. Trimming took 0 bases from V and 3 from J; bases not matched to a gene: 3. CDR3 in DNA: TGCAGTGCTAGAGATCTAGCGGGAATCTACGAGCAGTACTTC. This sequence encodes CSARDLAGIYEQYF.

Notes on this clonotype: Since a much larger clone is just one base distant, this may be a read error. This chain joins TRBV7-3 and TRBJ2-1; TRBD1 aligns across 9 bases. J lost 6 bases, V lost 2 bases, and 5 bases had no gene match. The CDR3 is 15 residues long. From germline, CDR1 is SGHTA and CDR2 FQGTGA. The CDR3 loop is CASSLVGTGSNEQFF. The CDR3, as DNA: TGTGCCAGCAGCTTAGTGGGGACAGGGAGCAATGAGCAGTTCTTC.

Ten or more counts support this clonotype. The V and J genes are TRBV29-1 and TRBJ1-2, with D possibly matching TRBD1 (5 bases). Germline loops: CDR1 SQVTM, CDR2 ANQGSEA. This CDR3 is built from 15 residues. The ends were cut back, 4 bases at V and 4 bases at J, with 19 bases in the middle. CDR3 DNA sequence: TGCAGCGTTGCCCTGGAGGGGAGTATCGGCTATGGCTACACCTTC. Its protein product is CSVALEGSIGYGYTF.

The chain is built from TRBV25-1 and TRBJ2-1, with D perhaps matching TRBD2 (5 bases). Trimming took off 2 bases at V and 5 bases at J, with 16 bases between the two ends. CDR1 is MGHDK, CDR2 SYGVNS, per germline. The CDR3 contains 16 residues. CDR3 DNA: TGTGCCAGCAGTGAAGATGTGAGCGGAGCCGACAATGAGCAGTTCTTC. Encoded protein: CASSEDVSGADNEQFF.